This is a list of T cell receptor beta chains from one sample in a study of blood T cell repertoires in COVID-19. TCRdb's copy holds only in-frame clones and misses some; the assay was immunoSEQ multiplex PCR. The table shows over 80,000 clones, with around nine tenths occurring only once. Input material: peripheral blood. The receptors here all came from a woman aged 80 or over with acute or convalescent COVID-19. The CDR3 runs from the conserved cysteine through the conserved F or W. A D gene is named only where the DNA matches it firmly. Clone size appears in some rows only: once, few, many, or a class for an expanded clone.

size: .; J: TRBJ2-2; V: TRBV19; D: TRBD2; CDR3: CASSTRLAGGGELFF; DNA: TGTGCCAGTAGTACGAGACTAGCGGGCGGCGGGGAGCTGTTTTTT
size: .; J: TRBJ1-6; V: TRBV9; D: .; CDR3: CASSPPGAYNSPLHF; DNA: TGTGCCAGCAGCCCCCCAGGGGCCTATAATTCACCCCTCCACTTT
size: .; J: TRBJ1-2; V: TRBV7-2; D: .; CDR3: CASSLGGGGYGYTF; DNA: TGTGCCAGCAGCTTAGGGGGGGGAGGCTATGGCTACACCTTC
size: .; J: TRBJ1-2; V: TRBV11-3; D: TRBD1; CDR3: CASSLRQGRGYTF; DNA: TGTGCCAGCAGCTTACGACAGGGCAGGGGCTACACCTTC
size: .; J: TRBJ1-1; V: TRBV7-2; D: .; CDR3: CASSPRPGGGAEAFF; DNA: TGTGCCAGCAGCCCACGACCTGGGGGAGGAGCTGAAGCTTTCTTT
size: .; J: TRBJ2-3; V: TRBV7-7; D: TRBD2; CDR3: CASSSGLAVTDTQYF; DNA: TGTGCTAGCAGTTCGGGACTAGCGGTCACAGATACGCAGTATTTT
size: .; J: TRBJ2-3; V: TRBV7-6; D: TRBD2; CDR3: CASSLVVAGGRGTDTQYF; DNA: TGTGCCAGCAGCTTAGTCGTAGCGGGAGGCCGGGGCACAGATACGCAGTATTTT
size: .; J: TRBJ1-2; V: TRBV3-1/TRBV3-2; D: .; CDR3: CASSQAQGGNYGYTF; DNA: TGTGCCAGCAGCCAAGCACAGGGCGGCAACTATGGCTACACCTTC
size: .; J: TRBJ1-1; V: TRBV2; D: TRBD1; CDR3: CASSEISRGRSSEAFF; DNA: TGTGCCAGCAGTGAAATAAGTAGGGGGCGATCGTCTGAAGCTTTCTTT
size: .; J: TRBJ2-7; V: TRBV7-3; D: TRBD2; CDR3: CASSLAGGSYEQYF; DNA: TGTGCCAGCAGCTTAGCGGGGGGCTCCTACGAGCAGTACTTC
size: .; J: TRBJ2-7; V: TRBV6-2/TRBV6-3; D: TRBD1; CDR3: CASSRGQGAEQYF; DNA: TGTGCCAGCAGTCGGGGACAGGGAGCCGAGCAGTACTTC
size: .; J: TRBJ2-3; V: TRBV24-1; D: TRBD2; CDR3: CATSDERGATDTQYF; DNA: TGTGCCACCAGTGATGAGCGGGGGGCGACAGATACGCAGTATTTT
size: .; J: TRBJ2-2; V: TRBV12-3/TRBV12-4; D: .; CDR3: CATSRQGPLFF; DNA: TGTGCCACCAGTAGGCAGGGGCCTCTGTTTTTT
size: .; J: TRBJ2-7; V: TRBV4-2; D: .; CDR3: CASSQDGHSTYEQYF; DNA: TGTGCCAGCAGCCAAGATGGACACTCAACCTACGAGCAGTACTTC
size: once; J: TRBJ2-3; V: TRBV11-2; D: .; CDR3: CASSLENTFTDTQYF; DNA: TGTGCCAGCAGCTTAGAGAACACATTCACAGATACGCAGTATTTT
size: .; J: TRBJ2-5; V: TRBV7-8; D: .; CDR3: CASSLVFRAETQYF; DNA: TGTGCCAGCAGCTTAGTTTTCAGGGCGGAGACCCAGTACTTC
size: .; J: TRBJ2-3; V: TRBV7-2; D: TRBD2; CDR3: CASSLESGLGRHTQYF; DNA: TGTGCCAGCAGCTTAGAATCGGGACTAGGGCGGCATACGCAGTATTTT
size: once; J: TRBJ1-2; V: TRBV28; D: TRBD1; CDR3: CASSLPSGGRGYTF; DNA: TGTGCCAGCAGCCTCCCCTCAGGGGGTAGAGGCTACACCTTC
size: .; J: TRBJ1-6; V: TRBV30; D: .; CDR3: CAWSDREPDSPLHF; DNA: TGTGCCTGGAGTGACAGGGAACCCGATTCACCCCTCCACTTT
size: .; J: TRBJ2-1; V: TRBV5-1; D: TRBD2; CDR3: CASSSPSGGSYNEQFF; DNA: TGCGCCAGCAGCTCCCCTAGCGGGGGGTCCTACAATGAGCAGTTCTTC
size: .; J: TRBJ2-2; V: TRBV5-1; D: .; CDR3: CASRRQQNTGELFF; DNA: TGCGCCAGCCGACGACAGCAGAACACCGGGGAGCTGTTTTTT
size: .; J: TRBJ2-7; V: TRBV19; D: TRBD2; CDR3: CASSASETSGSSYPYEQYF; DNA: TGTGCCAGTAGCGCCTCGGAGACTAGCGGGAGTAGCTACCCCTACGAGCAGTACTTC
size: .; J: TRBJ1-5; V: TRBV29-1; D: TRBD1; CDR3: CSARTGSNQPQHF; DNA: TGCAGCGCCCGGACAGGGAGCAATCAGCCCCAGCATTTT
size: .; J: TRBJ1-1; V: TRBV30; D: .; CDR3: CAWHRLNTEAFF; DNA: TGTGCCTGGCACAGGTTGAACACTGAAGCTTTCTTT
size: .; J: TRBJ1-2; V: TRBV7-2; D: .; CDR3: CASSYNGRGYGYTF; DNA: TGTGCCAGCAGCTATAACGGACGGGGCTATGGCTACACCTTC
size: .; J: TRBJ2-7; V: TRBV4-2; D: .; CDR3: CASSQDLGPYEQYF; DNA: TGTGCCAGCAGCCAAGATCTCGGTCCTTACGAGCAGTACTTC
size: .; J: TRBJ2-5; V: TRBV9; D: TRBD2; CDR3: CASSVGVAGQETQYF; DNA: TGTGCCAGCAGCGTAGGAGTAGCGGGACAAGAGACCCAGTACTTC
size: .; J: TRBJ2-7; V: TRBV7-2; D: TRBD2; CDR3: CASSLHAGGGWAEQYF; DNA: TGTGCCAGCAGCTTACATGCGGGAGGGGGATGGGCCGAGCAGTACTTC
size: .; J: TRBJ2-7; V: TRBV6-2/TRBV6-3; D: TRBD2; CDR3: CASTPLGGSSYEQYF; DNA: TGTGCCAGCACCCCTCTCGGCGGGAGCTCCTACGAGCAGTACTTC
size: once; J: TRBJ2-7; V: TRBV19; D: .; CDR3: CASSTTPPGYEQYF; DNA: TGTGCCAGTAGTACCACCCCCCCGGGTTACGAGCAGTACTTC
size: .; J: TRBJ1-1; V: TRBV18; D: .; CDR3: CASSERTANTEAFF; DNA: TGTGCCAGCTCAGAACGGACAGCGAACACTGAAGCTTTCTTT
size: .; J: TRBJ1-5; V: TRBV4-1; D: TRBD1; CDR3: CASSQAWDRGGNQPQHF; DNA: TGCGCCAGCAGCCAAGCCTGGGACAGGGGTGGGAATCAGCCCCAGCATTTT
size: .; J: TRBJ2-7; V: TRBV7-2; D: TRBD1; CDR3: CASSFETGGFYEQYF; DNA: TGTGCCAGCAGCTTCGAGACAGGGGGCTTCTACGAGCAGTACTTC
size: .; J: TRBJ2-1; V: TRBV2; D: TRBD2; CDR3: CASTGGVAGGIRNEQFF; DNA: TGTGCCAGCACCGGGGGGGTAGCGGGAGGGATTAGGAATGAGCAGTTCTTC
size: .; J: TRBJ1-1; V: TRBV10-3; D: .; CDR3: CAIRGPTGGNTEAFF; DNA: TGTGCCATCAGGGGTCCGACAGGCGGGAACACTGAAGCTTTCTTT
size: once; J: TRBJ2-2; V: TRBV4-3; D: TRBD2; CDR3: CASSQDPGLAANTGELFF; DNA: TGCGCCAGCAGCCAAGACCCGGGACTAGCGGCGAACACCGGGGAGCTGTTTTTT
size: .; J: TRBJ1-1; V: TRBV5-1; D: .; CDR3: CASSLAGGNTEAFF; DNA: TGCGCCAGCAGCTTGGCTGGCGGGAACACTGAAGCTTTCTTT
size: .; J: TRBJ2-1; V: TRBV4-3; D: TRBD2; CDR3: CASSTPSGNEQFF; DNA: TGCGCCAGCAGCACCCCTAGCGGAAATGAGCAGTTCTTC
size: .; J: TRBJ1-1; V: TRBV7-2; D: .; CDR3: CASSFGIGVLKTEAFF; DNA: TGTGCCAGCAGCTTTGGAATCGGGGTTCTTAAGACTGAAGCTTTCTTT
size: .; J: TRBJ2-2; V: TRBV5-1; D: TRBD1; CDR3: CASSLGQGASGELFF; DNA: TGCGCCAGCAGCTTGGGACAGGGGGCATCCGGGGAGCTGTTTTTT
size: .; J: TRBJ1-5; V: TRBV28; D: .; CDR3: CASSRKGQLLLGQPQHF; DNA: TGTGCCAGCAGTCGAAAAGGACAGCTTCTACTCGGACAGCCCCAGCATTTT
size: .; J: TRBJ2-7; V: TRBV6-2/TRBV6-3; D: .; CDR3: CASSYGGGRRYEQYF; DNA: TGTGCCAGCAGTTACGGGGGCGGGAGACGCTACGAGCAGTACTTC
size: .; J: TRBJ1-1; V: TRBV6-6; D: TRBD1; CDR3: CASSPRTGGGVNTEAFF; DNA: TGTGCCAGCAGTCCTCGGACAGGGGGAGGCGTGAACACTGAAGCTTTCTTT
size: .; J: TRBJ1-2; V: TRBV5-6; D: .; CDR3: CASSRQGLGGYTF; DNA: TGTGCCAGCAGCCGGCAGGGTTTGGGGGGCTACACCTTC
size: .; J: TRBJ1-6; V: TRBV5-1; D: TRBD1; CDR3: CASSMGQGNNSPLHF; DNA: TGCGCCAGCAGCATGGGACAGGGGAATAATTCACCCCTCCACTTT
size: few; J: TRBJ2-7; V: TRBV9; D: TRBD2; CDR3: CASSVLAGGPGEQYF; DNA: TGTGCCAGCAGCGTACTAGCGGGAGGGCCAGGGGAGCAGTACTTC